Listed below are T cell receptor beta chains from one sample, sequenced in a study of regulatory T cells in long-lasting Graves disease. TCRdb analysed the multiplex PCR reads with MiXCR anew, one entry per CDR3 protein. The sample records 500,000 to 700,000 distinct CDR3 sequences, about 32% being singletons. This sample comprised peripheral blood mononuclear cells (PBMCs), obtained when the disease was refractory, from a patient treated with antithyroid drugs. The receptors stem from a female donor with Graves disease. The CDR3 runs from the conserved cysteine through the conserved F or W. D genes are given only for firm matches. Expanded clones are given a class, and other clones once, few, many or no size at all.

-	-	TRBV9	TRBJ2-5	TGTGCCAGCAGCGTAGCTTTAGCAGAGACCCAGTACTTC	CASSVALAETQYF
-	few	TRBV6-2/TRBV6-3	TRBJ2-7	TGTGCCAGCAGTTACGGCAGGATGTACGAGCAGTACTTC	CASSYGRMYEQYF
-	-	TRBV7-9	TRBJ1-1	TGTGCCAGCAGCTTATCGGGGGCCCGAATGAACACTGAAGCTTTCTTT	CASSLSGARMNTEAFF
-	-	TRBV3-1	TRBJ1-5	TGTGCCAGCAGCCAAGATTTTCGGGCTGGGCCCCAGCATTTT	CASSQDFRAGPQHF
-	-	TRBV9	TRBJ1-2	TGTGCCAGCAGCGTAGGAGTCAGCCTCTATGGCTACACCTTC	CASSVGVSLYGYTF
-	few	TRBV30	TRBJ2-5	TGTGCCTGGAGTGTACCGGACGGCCAGCAAGAGACCCAGTACTTC	CAWSVPDGQQETQYF
-	-	TRBV11-2	TRBJ1-1	TGTGCCAGCAGCTTCCGACAGACACGGGCCACTGAAGCTTTCTTT	CASSFRQTRATEAFF
TRBD1	few	TRBV20-1	TRBJ1-4	TGCAGTGCTAGAAAAGCAGGGACAGCCTATAGAAATGAAAAACTGTTTTTT	CSARKAGTAYRNEKLFF
-	-	TRBV19	TRBJ1-1	TGTGCCAGCAGACGGAAGGAGAACACTGAAGCTTTCTTT	CASRRKENTEAFF
TRBD1	few	TRBV7-9	TRBJ1-1	TGTGCCAGCAGCTTGACAGGGGGCCCTTTCAACACTGAAGCTTTCTTT	CASSLTGGPFNTEAFF
-	-	TRBV30	TRBJ1-1	TGTGCCTGGAGTCCCGAACGCACTGAAGCTTTCTTT	CAWSPERTEAFF
-	few	TRBV27	TRBJ1-1	TGTGCCAGCAGTCCCTCACGCCCGACTGAAGCTTTCTTT	CASSPSRPTEAFF
-	-	TRBV6-4	TRBJ2-7	TGTGCCAGCAGCAATACCGGGACTTTAACAGCCTACGAGCAGTACTTC	CASSNTGTLTAYEQYF
-	many	TRBV6-2/TRBV6-3	TRBJ1-1	TGTGCCAGCAGAACGGTGAACACTGAAGCTTTCTTT	CASRTVNTEAFF
-	few	TRBV5-1	TRBJ2-5	TGTGCCAGCAGCTTGATGACAGGCCAAGAGACCCAGTACTTC	CASSLMTGQETQYF
-	-	TRBV10-3	TRBJ1-2	TGTGCCATCAGTGCCGTGACAGGCAACTATGGCTACACCTTC	CAISAVTGNYGYTF
TRBD1	-	TRBV11-2	TRBJ2-2	TGTGCCAGCAGCTCGGGACAGGGGGTTGGCACCGGGGAGCTGTTTTTT	CASSSGQGVGTGELFF
-	few	TRBV10-3	TRBJ1-5	TGTGCCATCAGTGAAGGGTTGTCGGGTAATCAGCCCCAGCATTTT	CAISEGLSGNQPQHF
-	-	TRBV28	TRBJ1-5	TGTGCGGTGCGGTCCGGGGGGGCACAGCCCCAGCATTTT	CAVRSGGAQPQHF
-	-	TRBV12-3/TRBV12-4	TRBJ1-2	TGTGCCAGCAGTCCTCGACTGGACTATGGCTACACCTTC	CASSPRLDYGYTF
-	few	TRBV19	TRBJ1-1	TGTGCCAGTAGTAATCTTCCTGGGATCGAAGCTTTCTTT	CASSNLPGIEAFF
-	-	TRBV6-1	TRBJ1-1	TGTGCCAGCAGCATGGGGGGGGGAGGCACTGAAGCTTTCTTT	CASSMGGGGTEAFF
TRBD1	few	TRBV2	TRBJ1-5	TGTGCCAGCAGTGAATTCCCCAACAGGGGCCTCTTTTCCTATCAGCCCCAGCATTTT	CASSEFPNRGLFSYQPQHF
-	-	TRBV11-2	TRBJ2-7	TGTGCCAGCAGCCCAAAGGGGGTCGGGTACGGGGGTTACGAGCAGCACTTC	CASSPKGVGYGGYEQHF
TRBD1	few	TRBV9	TRBJ2-5	TGTGCCAGCAGCGACGGGACAGGGGATTGGGAGACCCAGTACTTC	CASSDGTGDWETQYF
-	-	TRBV18	TRBJ2-5	TGTGCCAGCTCACCGAGCGGCGGTACTTACCAAGAGACCCAGTACTTC	CASSPSGGTYQETQYF
TRBD2	-	TRBV20-1	TRBJ2-4	TGCAGTGCTCATCAGACTAGCGGGAGCAAAAACATTCAGTACTTC	CSAHQTSGSKNIQYF
TRBD1	few	TRBV6-1	TRBJ2-7	TGTGCCAGCAGTGGACAGGGGGGATTTATCTACGAGCAGTACTTC	CASSGQGGFIYEQYF
TRBD1	-	TRBV20-1	TRBJ1-6	TGCAGTGCTAGGGGGACAGCCTGGAATTCACCCCTCCACTTT	CSARGTAWNSPLHF
-	few	TRBV4-1	TRBJ1-2	TGCGCCAGCAGCGAGACTGAAGGTACTAACTATGGCTACACCTTC	CASSETEGTNYGYTF
-	few	TRBV6-2/TRBV6-3	TRBJ1-6	TGTGCCAGCAGTTACTCCTTCGTGTCCGAGAATTCACCCCTCCACTTT	CASSYSFVSENSPLHF
TRBD1	-	TRBV29-1	TRBJ2-7	TGCAGCGTTGATTCGGGACAGGGTGCCTACGAGCAGTACTTC	CSVDSGQGAYEQYF
TRBD2	-	TRBV11-2	TRBJ2-7	TGTGCCGAGGCCTGGGGACTAGGCCACGAGCAGTACTTC	CAEAWGLGHEQYF
TRBD1	few	TRBV6-1	TRBJ2-2	TGTGCCAGCAGATTTACAGGGGGCTCGGGCACCGGGGAGCTGTTTTTT	CASRFTGGSGTGELFF
-	many	TRBV6-1	TRBJ2-6	TGTGCCAGCAGTCCTACCGGGACTCATTCTGGGGCCAACGTCCTGACTTTC	CASSPTGTHSGANVLTF
TRBD2	-	TRBV20-1	TRBJ2-5	TGCAGTGCTAGAGCCCTAGCGGGTACCCAAGAGACCCAGTACTTC	CSARALAGTQETQYF
TRBD1	-	TRBV19	TRBJ1-2	TGTGCCACCGCCGACAGGGGGCATGGCTACACCTTC	CATADRGHGYTF
TRBD2	-	TRBV20-1	TRBJ2-1	TGCAGTGCCGTGACTAGCGGGAGGGCGAATGAGCAGTTCTTC	CSAVTSGRANEQFF
TRBD2	-	TRBV3-1	TRBJ2-2	TGTGCCAGCAGCCACCGACTAGCGGGAGTTGCATCCAACACCGGGGAGCTGTTTTTT	CASSHRLAGVASNTGELFF
-	few	TRBV10-3	TRBJ2-2	TGTGCCATCACCCCGGGACTGGGGAACACCGGGGAGCTGTTTTTT	CAITPGLGNTGELFF
-	few	TRBV24-1	TRBJ1-5	TGTGCCACCAGTGATTTGTCCGGCAATCAGCCCCAGCATTTT	CATSDLSGNQPQHF
-	many	TRBV18	TRBJ1-4	TGTGCCAGCTCACCACGGGGGACTAATGAAAAACTGTTTTTT	CASSPRGTNEKLFF
TRBD1	-	TRBV19	TRBJ1-1	TGTGCCAGTAGTATTGAGCAGGGGGGAGACACTGAAGCTTTCTTT	CASSIEQGGDTEAFF
-	-	TRBV7-9	TRBJ1-4	TGTGCCAGCAGCTTACTAGGGGACGTCAATGAAAAACTGTTTTTT	CASSLLGDVNEKLFF
TRBD1	many	TRBV12-3/TRBV12-4	TRBJ1-6	TGTGCCAGCAGTTCCGGACAGGGCCGGTCACCCCTCCACTTT	CASSSGQGRSPLHF
-	-	TRBV4-1	TRBJ2-7	TGCGCCAGCAGCCAAATAAAGGCCGGCGAGCAGTACTTC	CASSQIKAGEQYF
TRBD1	many	TRBV6-1	TRBJ1-2	TGTGCCAGCAGAAAATCCGGGACAGCGTCTTACGGCTACACCTTC	CASRKSGTASYGYTF
-	-	TRBV20-1	TRBJ1-2	TGCAGTGTTCCCAGGGGACCTAACTATGGCTACACCTTC	CSVPRGPNYGYTF
-	few	TRBV7-9	TRBJ1-5	TGTGCCAGCAGCCTGACAGAGTATCAGCCCCAGCATTTT	CASSLTEYQPQHF
-	many	TRBV11-2	TRBJ2-7	TGTGCCAGCAGGGTGTGGGGGAGAGGTGGCTACGAGCAGTACTTC	CASRVWGRGGYEQYF
-	-	TRBV7-9	TRBJ1-5	TGTGCCAGCAGCTTTGAACCTGGGGATCAGCCCCAGCATTTT	CASSFEPGDQPQHF
-	-	TRBV18	TRBJ2-5	TGTGCCAGCTCACCACGCACAGAAGAGACCCAGTACTTC	CASSPRTEETQYF
TRBD1	once	TRBV6-1	TRBJ1-6	TGTGCCAGCAGAATAATTCCCGCTAGGCGGGGCGACAGGGGTTCACCCCTCCACTTT	CASRIIPARRGDRGSPLHF
-	-	TRBV5-6	TRBJ1-6	TGTGCCAGCAGCTTGGCCGCGCTTACAGCACGCCCGTCACCCCTCCACTTT	CASSLAALTARPSPLHF
-	-	TRBV6-4	TRBJ1-1	TGTGCCAGCAGTGATACAGGGAAGGGGACTGAAGCTTTCTTT	CASSDTGKGTEAFF